The source of this T cell receptor (beta chain) is a study of Ad26.COV2.S vaccination and SARS-CoV-2 variants. The CDR3 is 15 residues long. Only in-frame clones appear in the TCRdb table, and some are missing; sequencing was by immunoSEQ multiplex PCR. Here the sample spans 300,000 to 400,000 clones, 85% being singletons. The sample's treatment: some 20 received Ad26.COV2.S at low or high dose, single or two shots; 5 received placebo; per-sample allocation not given. Material that was analyzed had been drawn on day 63 after the first vaccine or placebo injection. The sequencing used peripheral blood, collected in a trial of Ad26.COV2.S vaccine versus placebo. The source of this sequence is a person aged 18 to 59 who received the Ad26.COV2.S COVID-19 vaccine or a placebo. The chain links TRBV21-1 to TRBJ2-5. TRBV21-1 is an annotated pseudogene. In nucleotides, the CDR3 is TGTGCCAGCAGCAAAGCGAAGTCACGACAAGAGACCCAGTACTTC. Translation: CASSKAKSRQETQYF.